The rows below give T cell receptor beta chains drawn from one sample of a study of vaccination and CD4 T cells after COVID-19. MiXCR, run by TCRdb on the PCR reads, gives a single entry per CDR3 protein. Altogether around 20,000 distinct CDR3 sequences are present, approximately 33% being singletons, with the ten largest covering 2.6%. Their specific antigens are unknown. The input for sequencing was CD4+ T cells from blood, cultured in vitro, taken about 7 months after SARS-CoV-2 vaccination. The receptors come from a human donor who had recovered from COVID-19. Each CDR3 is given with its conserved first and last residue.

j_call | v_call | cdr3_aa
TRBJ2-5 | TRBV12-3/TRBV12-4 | CASSAGPQRGYQETQYF
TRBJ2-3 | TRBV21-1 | CASPWERSDTQYF
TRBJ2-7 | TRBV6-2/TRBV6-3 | CASSYSIYEQYF
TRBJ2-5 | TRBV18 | CASSLRPLPQETQYF
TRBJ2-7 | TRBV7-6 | CASSAYGTGSYEQYF
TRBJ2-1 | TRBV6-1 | CASSVTGTSGSDEQFF
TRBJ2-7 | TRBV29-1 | CSVEEQGSYEQYF
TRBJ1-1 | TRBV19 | CASSIRARNTEAFF
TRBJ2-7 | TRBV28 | CASSWDRQAFYEQYF
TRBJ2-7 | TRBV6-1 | CASIERGPMVQYF
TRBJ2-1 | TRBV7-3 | CASSLQREAEQFF
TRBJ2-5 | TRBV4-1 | CASSQVSLGASSKETQYF
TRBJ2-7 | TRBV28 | CASRGLHEQYF
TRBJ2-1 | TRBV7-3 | CASSLRLAGEGYNEQFF
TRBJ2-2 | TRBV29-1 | CSGGESHTGELFF
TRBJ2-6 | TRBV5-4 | CASNTGTGRYNSGANVLTF
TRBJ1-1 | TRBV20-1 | CSADTGQGMNTEAFF
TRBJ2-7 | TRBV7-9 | CASSPWTGPAEQYF
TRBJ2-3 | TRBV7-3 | CASSSGTSGTAHTDTQYF
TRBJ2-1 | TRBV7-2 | CASSLTGQGGYNEQFF
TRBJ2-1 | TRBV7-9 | CASSSGLAGGYNEQFF
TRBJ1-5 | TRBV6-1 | CASRSGGPRQPQHF
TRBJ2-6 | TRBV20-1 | CSARDQGRTLLTGANVLTF
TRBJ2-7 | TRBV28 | CASSPGQDVYEQYF
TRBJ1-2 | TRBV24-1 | CATSDWGRGNYGYTF
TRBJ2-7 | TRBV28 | CASRKTGSYHEQYF
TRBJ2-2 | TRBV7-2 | CASSLGELAGGQATGELFF
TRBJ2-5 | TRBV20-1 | CSASLSVGIQETQYF